The clone carrying this T cell receptor beta chain was recorded a few times. What it binds is not known. This table comes from immunoSEQ multiplex PCR, and its TCRdb copy is limited to in-frame clones, with some not included. Here the sample spans 250,000 or so clones, around nine tenths being singletons. This specimen comes from a study of Ad26.COV2.S vaccination and SARS-CoV-2 variants. Study summary: The donor participated in the COV1001 trial, in its Ad26.COV2.S arm. Study-level results: Vaccine and placebo recipients had similar non-spike TCR breadth.

The germline gives CDR1 SGHRS, CDR2 YFSETQ. The CDR3 runs 14 residues. With V trimmed by 4 bases and J by 7 bases, 6 bases remained unmatched. Treatment denoted: about 20 received Ad26.COV2.S at low or high dose, single or two shots; about 5 received placebo; per-sample allocation not given. Day 63 after the first vaccine or placebo injection was the time point for sampling. Immunization relied on an Ad26 vector, which expressed Wuhan-strain SARS-CoV-2 spike. The chain joins TRBV5-1 to TRBJ1-4; 8 nucleotides agree with TRBD1. The input for sequencing was peripheral blood, taken in a trial of Ad26.COV2.S vaccine versus placebo. The sequence came from a person aged 18 to 65 who received the Ad26.COV2.S COVID-19 vaccine or a placebo. CDR3 protein: CASSPWTGTEKLFF. In DNA form, the CDR3 reads TGCGCCAGCAGCCCCTGGACAGGGACTGAAAAACTGTTTTTT.